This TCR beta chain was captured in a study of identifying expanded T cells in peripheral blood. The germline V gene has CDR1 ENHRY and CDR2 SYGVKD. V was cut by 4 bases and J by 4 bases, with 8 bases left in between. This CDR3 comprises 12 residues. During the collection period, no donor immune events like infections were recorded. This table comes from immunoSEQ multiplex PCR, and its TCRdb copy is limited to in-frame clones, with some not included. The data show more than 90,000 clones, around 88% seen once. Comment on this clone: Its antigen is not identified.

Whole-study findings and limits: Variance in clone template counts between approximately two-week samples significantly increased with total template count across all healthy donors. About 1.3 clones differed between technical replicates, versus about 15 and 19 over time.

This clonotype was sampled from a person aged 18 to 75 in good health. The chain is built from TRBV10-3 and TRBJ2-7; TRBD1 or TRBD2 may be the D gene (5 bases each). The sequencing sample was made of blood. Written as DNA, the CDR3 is TGTGCCATCAGTGGGGACGCTTACGAGCAGTACTTC. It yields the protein CAISGDAYEQYF.